Listed here are 21 T cell receptor beta chains from one sample, sequenced in a study of T-cell memory formation after mild COVID-19 (dated by TCRdb to the early 2020s). Library generation was performed with 5' RACE. Sequencing was carried out with an Illumina NovaSeq 6000. TCRdb cleaned the public reads at Q25 with fastp, built clones with MiXCR and kept in-frame beta chains. Rows are combined by CDR3 protein, so each entry shows the most common genes and DNA. In all, the sample holds around 430,000 distinct CDR3 sequences, and about 15% of those were seen once. Under 25% of the sample goes to the ten largest clones. The sequenced material came from PBMCs or a T cell subset sorted from them (not recorded which). These TCRs come from a man aged 18-30 years who had mild COVID-19 (a few samples of this study predate the infection). The sample titles of this study are shuffled in the database, so cell type and time point are left out; the donor was told from shared clones.

This rearrangement joins TRBV5-1 to TRBJ1-1, with unresolved D. CDR1 is SGHRS and CDR2 is YFSETQ in the germline V gene. Trimming stripped 2 bases from V and 8 bases from J, with 10 bases between. This CDR3 spans 12 amino acids. The CDR3 here is CASSLFPGEAFF. The DNA of the CDR3 is TGCGCCAGCAGCTTATTCCCGGGAGAAGCTTTCTTT.

This clonotype was observed many times. The V and J genes are TRBV7-6 and TRBJ2-5, with D possibly TRBD1 on 5 matching bases. Germline loops: CDR1 SGHVS, CDR2 FNYEAQ. Trimming cost V 4 bases and J 5 bases, with 14 bases left between them. This CDR3 has 14 amino acids. The CDR3 reads CASSSRPRVETQYF. CDR3 bases: TGTGCCAGCAGCTCTCGACCCAGGGTCGAGACCCAGTACTTC.

This clonotype was recorded a few times. The chain carries TRBV12-3 or TRBV12-4 and TRBJ2-2; maybe TRBD2 (6 bases). Trimming left V 3 bases short and J 2 bases short, with 10 bases between. This CDR3 has 15 amino acids. CDR3: CASSFGGLNTGELFF. The CDR3 DNA sequence: TGTGCCAGCAGTTTTGGGGGGTTAAACACCGGGGAGCTGTTTTTT.

The CDR3 DNA follows: TGTGCCAGCAGCCAAGATACTTCCAGCGACGAGCAGTACGTC. It encodes CASSQDTSSDEQYV. The V and J genes are TRBV14 and TRBJ2-7; no clear D. The CDR3 consists of 14 residues. Trimming cost V 0 bases and J 5 bases, with 11 bases left between them. Germline CDR1 SGHDN, CDR2 FVKESK.

This clonotype was recorded a few times. This chain uses TRBV7-2 with TRBJ2-7, with D perhaps matching TRBD2 (5 bases). Germline V CDR1 and CDR2: SGHTA, FQGNSA. CDR3 length equals 14 residues. With 5 bases removed from V and 2 bases from J, the gap between germline ends came to 13 bases. CDR3 DNA sequence: TGTGCCAGCAGCGCGGGCCTAAGCACCTACGAGCAGTACTTC. Translating gives CASSAGLSTYEQYF.

V gene TRBV6-5 combines with J gene TRBJ1-2; 8 bases line up with TRBD1. From germline, CDR1 is MNHEY and CDR2 SVGAGI. The J segment lost 3 bases and the V segment lost 5 bases, leaving 5 bases of the junction unmatched. This CDR3 has 14 residues. CDR3 residues: CASSTQGAHYGYTF. CDR3 coding DNA: TGTGCCAGCAGTACCCAGGGGGCTCACTATGGCTACACCTTC.

This clonotype was picked up a small number of times. V and J are TRBV7-2 and TRBJ2-1, with a possible D match to TRBD2 (6 bases). V lost 4 bases to trimming and J lost 9 bases, with 13 bases between them. This CDR3 is 13 amino acids long. Germline lookup yields CDR1 SGHTA and CDR2 FQGNSA. The DNA for the CDR3 is TGTGCCAGCAGCTCCGGGAGAACCAGTGAGCAGTTCTTC. The encoded protein is CASSSGRTSEQFF.

This clonotype has a handful of counts. The rearrangement uses TRBV4-3 and TRBJ2-7; TRBD2 agrees at 10 bases. After removal of 0 bases from V and 4 bases from J, the junction contained 15 bases not matched to a gene. CDR3 size: 19 residues. Germline V lookup: CDR1 LGHNA, CDR2 YSLEER. The CDR3 loop is CASSQDSEPHSGGRYEQYF. In DNA form, the CDR3 reads TGCGCCAGCAGCCAAGATTCCGAGCCCCATAGCGGGGGGCGGTACGAGCAGTACTTC.

The rearrangement links TRBV7-2 to TRBJ1-2, with D hard to call. Trimming shortened V by 0 bases and J by 8 bases, and 13 bases separated the two germline ends. Per the germline V gene, CDR1 is SGHTA and CDR2 is FQGNSA. There are 14 residues in the CDR3. The CDR3 loop is CASSLAPGPPGYTF. DNA for the CDR3: TGTGCCAGCAGCTTAGCGCCCGGCCCGCCCGGCTACACCTTC.

The chain uses TRBV29-1 and TRBJ1-1; D is ambiguous. Per the germline V gene, CDR1 is SQVTM and CDR2 is ANQGSEA. V was clipped by 3 bases and J by 1 base, with 15 bases between them. The CDR3 is 15 residues long. CDR3 nucleotide sequence: TGCAGCGTTGATTTTGGAAACTTGGCGAACACTGAAGCTTTCTTT. This translates into CSVDFGNLANTEAFF.

This sequence joins TRBV2 and TRBJ2-1; D not resolved. The CDR3 is made up of 14 amino acids. CDR1 and CDR2 (germline): SNHLY, FYNNEI. V lost 6 bases and J 5 bases, leaving 14 bases between the germline ends. Here the CDR3 reads CASSGGVGNNEQFF. Here the CDR3 DNA reads TGTGCCAGCAGCGGCGGTGTTGGAAACAATGAGCAGTTCTTC.

This clonotype showed up many times. The chain couples TRBV12-3 or TRBV12-4 to TRBJ2-7; 8 nucleotides match TRBD1. CDR3 size: 15 residues. Unmatched junction bases numbered 8, after V lost 4 bases and J lost 3 bases. The CDR3: CASSSRQGKRYEQYF. CDR3 sequence (DNA): TGTGCCAGCAGTTCGCGACAGGGGAAACGCTACGAGCAGTACTTC.

This clonotype was seen a handful of times. This rearrangement joins TRBV5-1 to TRBJ2-7; D may correspond to TRBD1 or TRBD2 (5 bases each). The length of the CDR3 is 16 residues. V was shortened by 5 bases and J by 2 bases, with 20 bases between the two germline ends. Germline V lookup: CDR1 SGHRS, CDR2 YFSETQ. The CDR3 here is CASSWGTGTGTYEQYF. The CDR3 nucleotides read TGCGCCAGCAGTTGGGGGACCGGGACGGGAACCTACGAGCAGTACTTC.

The CDR3 DNA sequence: TGTGCCACCAGTTCGCGGACAGGGTTCGACGAGCAGTTCTTC. Translation: CATSSRTGFDEQFF. V gene TRBV24-1 combines with J gene TRBJ2-1, with 8 bases identical to TRBD1. Germline CDR1 reads KGHDR; CDR2 reads SFDVKD. This CDR3 contains 14 residues. The J segment lost 10 bases and the V segment lost 6 bases, leaving 10 bases of the junction unmatched.

J is TRBJ1-2 and V is TRBV7-9, with 8 bases lining up with TRBD1. There are 14 residues in the CDR3. V trimming: 5 bases; J trimming: 7 bases; junction bases outside the gene matches: 9. Germline V lookup: CDR1 SEHNR, CDR2 FQNEAQ (reference sequence). CDR3 amino acids: CASSLDQGAFGYTF. The CDR3 DNA sequence: TGTGCCAGCAGCCTAGATCAGGGGGCGTTTGGCTACACCTTC.

This clonotype was picked up many times. The chain couples TRBV6-5 to TRBJ2-4; D remains unclear. Trimming cost V 4 bases and J 0 bases, with 7 bases left between them. The germline V gene encodes CDR1 MNHEY and CDR2 SVGAGI. The CDR3 spans 14 residues. This CDR3 is CASSSTVAKNIQYF. DNA for the CDR3: TGTGCCAGCAGTTCAACGGTAGCCAAAAACATTCAGTACTTC.

This clonotype appeared a few times. CDR3 nucleotides: TGTGCCATCAGCACCTCGGGGACAGGGGGTACCTACGAGCAGTACGTC. As protein: CAISTSGTGGTYEQYV. The V call is TRBV10-3, the J call TRBJ2-7; 11 nucleotides align to TRBD1. The V gene end was trimmed by 6 bases and the J gene end by 2 bases; junction bases not matched to a gene: 9. The CDR3 runs 16 residues. Germline V gene data show CDR1 as ENHRY and CDR2 as SYGVKD.

This clonotype has only a few counts. The CDR3 DNA reads TGTGCCATCAGCTCCGACAGTTTGGGGCAAGAGACCCAGTACTTC. Translated, it gives CAISSDSLGQETQYF. The rearrangement joins TRBV10-3 to TRBJ2-5; a possible D gene is TRBD1 (5 bases). The length of the CDR3 is 15 residues. The V gene's germline CDR1 is ENHRY and CDR2 SYGVKD. Deletions cut 6 bases from V and 2 bases from J, with 16 bases between.

This clonotype was observed a few times. The chain couples TRBV20-1 to TRBJ2-6; unclear D gene. The CDR3 is 14 amino acids. Germline loops: CDR1 DFQATT, CDR2 SNEGSKA (reference sequence). V shed 0 bases and J shed 2 bases, with 5 bases lying between them. The chain's CDR3 is CSARDTAGANVLTF. CDR3 DNA: TGCAGTGCTAGAGATACAGCTGGGGCCAACGTCCTGACTTTC.

The table lists this clonotype with a few counts. This chain connects TRBV27 to TRBJ2-7; 7 bases are shared with TRBD2. The CDR3 consists of 16 residues. V lost 5 bases, J lost 0 bases, and 10 bases stayed unmatched. Per the germline V gene, CDR1 is MNHEY and CDR2 is SMNVEV (reference sequence). The CDR3 region has the DNA TGTGCCAGCAGTACCTCTAAAGCGGGGAGCTCCTACGAGCAGTACTTC. It codes for CASSTSKAGSSYEQYF.

The table lists this clonotype with a few counts. The chain has TRBV4-3 and TRBJ1-1; D remains unclear. Trimming took off 4 bases at V and 1 base at J, with 10 bases between the two ends. Germline assignment: CDR1 LGHNA and CDR2 YSLEER. This CDR3 comprises 14 residues. The CDR3 sequence: CASSRHTSNTEAFF. The CDR3 DNA reads as TGCGCCAGCAGCCGCCATACTTCGAACACTGAAGCTTTCTTT.